This paragraph reports one T cell receptor beta chain. As yet, its antigen is unknown. Germline values: CDR1 MNHEY, CDR2 SVGAGI. The CDR3 has 15 residues. Trimming removed 5 bases from V and 1 base from J, with 14 bases in between. These data originate in a study of OX40 agonist ivuxolimab in advanced cancers. Broader study findings: Determination of antigen specificity was not performed for the expanded peripheral T cells.

TCRdb's table, derived via immunoSEQ multiplex PCR, lists solely in-frame clones and lacks some. The data hold tens of thousands of clones, with about 81% observed a single time. Exclusion of a patient followed from autoimmune disease history or systemic immunosuppression. The TCR comes from an adult with an advanced solid tumor such as melanoma, head and neck, liver or kidney cancer. The chain has TRBV6-5 and TRBJ1-1, with D possibly TRBD1 on 6 matching bases. Specimen: CD4+ or CD8+ T cells sorted from blood, collected in a trial of the OX40 agonist ivuxolimab. CDR3 nucleotides: TGTGCCAGCAGTCCTCTTGCAGGGGCGAACACTGAAGCTTTCTTT. It specifies CASSPLAGANTEAFF.